These 13 T cell receptor beta chains came from one sample sequenced in a study of blood T cell repertoires in COVID-19. The data were produced by immunoSEQ multiplex PCR, yet TCRdb's version contains in-frame clones alone and is incomplete. The table has some 240,000 clones, around 84% seen once. The sample comprised PBMCs or T cells enriched from blood (not recorded which). The receptors shown here come from a man under 40 with acute COVID-19.

V and J are TRBV18 and TRBJ1-1; D perhaps matches TRBD1 (5 bases). Per the germline V gene, CDR1 is KGHSH and CDR2 is LQKENI. This CDR3 is built from 15 residues. Trimming stripped 0 bases from V and 4 bases from J, with 12 bases between. CDR3 protein: CASSPPLGGSTEAFF. CDR3 nucleotide sequence: TGTGCCAGCTCACCACCGTTGGGGGGGAGCACTGAAGCTTTCTTT.

V usage is TRBV5-1 and J usage is TRBJ2-5; 7 positions agree with TRBD2. V lost 0 bases, J lost 3 bases, and 8 bases stayed unmatched. CDR1 and CDR2 (germline): SGHRS, YFSETQ. The CDR3 runs to 16 residues. The chain's CDR3 is CASSLDSLAHKETQYF. The CDR3 region has the DNA TGCGCCAGCAGCTTGGATTCACTAGCGCACAAAGAGACCCAGTACTTC.

CDR3 nucleotides: TGTGCCAGCAGGCCACTACCAACTAATGAAAAACTGTTTTTT. The encoded protein is CASRPLPTNEKLFF. The rearrangement joins TRBV6-5 to TRBJ1-4; D gene uncertain. There are 14 residues in the CDR3. The germline V gene encodes CDR1 MNHEY and CDR2 SVGAGI. V was pared by 6 bases and J by 0 bases, with 8 bases between.

The CDR3 region has the DNA TGCGCCAGCAGCCAAGAAGGGGGTAGAGGTGAGCAGTACGTC. It yields the protein CASSQEGGRGEQYV. The V gene is TRBV4-1, the J gene TRBJ2-7; TRBD1 might be the D (6 bases). V was trimmed by 0 bases and J by 7 bases, leaving 13 bases between them. Per the germline V gene, CDR1 is MGHRA and CDR2 is YSYEKL. The CDR3 has 14 amino acids.

The chain employs TRBV2 and TRBJ1-1, with unresolved D. V was trimmed by 6 bases and J by 1 base, leaving 12 bases between them. The CDR3 length is 14 residues. The germline V gene has CDR1 SNHLY and CDR2 FYNNEI. Here the CDR3 reads CASSSFLRNTEAFF. The CDR3 DNA reads TGTGCCAGCAGCTCTTTTCTAAGGAACACTGAAGCTTTCTTT.

V gene TRBV19 combines with J gene TRBJ2-2; 7 nucleotides line up with TRBD2. CDR3 length: 15 amino acids. Germline V CDR1 and CDR2: LNHDA, SQIVND (reference sequence). V shed 3 bases, J shed 4 bases, and the junction held 5 bases outside the gene matches. The CDR3 DNA sequence: TGTGCCAGTAGTATCAGTCTAGCGGCCACCGGGGAGCTGTTTTTT. Translation gives CASSISLAATGELFF.

The chain uses TRBV6-5 and TRBJ1-6; maybe TRBD1 (6 bases). Germline V lookup: CDR1 MNHEY, CDR2 SVGAGI. The CDR3 has 14 amino acids. V gave up 6 bases and J gave up 5 bases, with 11 bases separating them. CDR3 in amino acids: CASRPGTNNSPLHF. Here the CDR3 DNA reads TGTGCCAGCAGACCCGGGACAAATAATTCACCCCTCCACTTT.

The chain uses TRBV12-5 and TRBJ1-3; no clear D. The V gene lost 3 bases and the J gene lost 4 bases, with 7 bases spanning the gap. CDR1 is LGHNT and CDR2 is FRNRAP in the germline V gene. There are 13 residues in the CDR3. DNA of the CDR3: TGTGCTAGTGGTTTTGCCCGGGGAAACACCATATATTTT. The encoded protein is CASGFARGNTIYF.

V is TRBV7-3 and J is TRBJ2-6; D is undetermined. Germline lookup yields CDR1 SGHTA and CDR2 FQGTGA. This CDR3 region has 16 residues. The V end was cut by 2 bases, the J end by 0 bases, with 8 bases between. CDR3 sequence: CASSLGLPSGANVLTF. The CDR3 bases are TGTGCCAGCAGCTTAGGGCTCCCCTCTGGGGCCAACGTCCTGACTTTC.

J is TRBJ2-5 and V is TRBV6-2 or TRBV6-3; no definite D call. V dropped 4 bases and J dropped 6 bases, with 9 bases sitting between them. This CDR3 spans 12 amino acids. Germline-derived CDR1 and CDR2 are MNHEY and SVGEGT. The CDR3 nucleotides are TGTGCCAGCAGTTTCAGGTTACAGACCCAGTACTTC. Amino acid sequence: CASSFRLQTQYF.

The chain has TRBV19 and TRBJ1-5, with D possibly being TRBD1 (6 bases). V was trimmed by 0 bases and J by 0 bases, leaving 15 bases between them. This CDR3 spans 18 amino acids. Germline assignment: CDR1 LNHDA and CDR2 SQIVND (reference sequence). CDR3 DNA: TGTGCCAGTAGTATAGATGTTGGGGGGGCGAATAGCAATCAGCCCCAGCATTTT. This sequence encodes CASSIDVGGANSNQPQHF.

The chain carries TRBV4-1 and TRBJ2-1; the match to TRBD1 covers 9 bases. Looked up from germline, CDR1 is MGHRA and CDR2 is YSYEKL. CDR3 length: 14 amino acids. V trimming: 2 bases; J trimming: 7 bases; junction bases outside the gene matches: 3. The CDR3 spells CASSQKGQGNEQFF. In DNA form, the CDR3 reads TGCGCCAGCAGCCAAAAAGGACAGGGGAATGAGCAGTTCTTC.

J is TRBJ2-1 and V is TRBV5-1, with 8 bases aligning to TRBD1. CDR1 SGHRS and CDR2 YFSETQ come from the germline V gene. CDR3 length equals 16 residues. The ends lost 3 bases at V and 8 bases at J; junction bases unmatched: 13. The CDR3 DNA sequence: TGCGCCAGCAGCTACCCACGGGCAGGGGGCTTAGATGAGCAGTTCTTC. Residues: CASSYPRAGGLDEQFF. Together with reference TRBV5-1 and TRBJ2-1, the CDR3 gives the full variable domain: KAGVTQTPRYLIKTRGQQVTLSCSPISGHRSVSWYQQTPGQGLQFLFEYFSETQRNKGNFPGRFSGRQFSNSRSEMNVSTLELGDSALYLCASSYPRAGGLDEQFFGPGTRLTVL.